The subject of this entry is one TCR beta chain. The target antigen is unknown. There are 14 residues in the CDR3. The sample is drawn from a study of T cells expressing NK-cell markers. General study findings and limits: In more than 5 donors, dominant CD3+CD56+NKG2C+ clonotypes ranked among the top 10 CD8+ clonotypes. A few donors' CD3+CD56-NKG2C+ cells were dominated by the same clonotypes.

UMIs were included in TCR beta cDNA generated by 5'RACE template switching. TCRdb processed the 5' RACE reads again and assigns one entry to each CDR3 protein, with no DNA. The sample data list 500,000 or so distinct CDR3 sequences. The chain carries TRBV12-3 or TRBV12-4 and TRBJ1-2; the TCRdb call, TRBD1, lacks DNA for checking. The origin of this receptor is a man between 18 and 29 years old in good health. The sequencing input was blood T cells: a sorted CD56 or NKG2C T cell subset, CD4+ or CD8+ T cells, or bulk PBMC T cells (not recorded which). The CDR3 loop is CASSLIGQSGGYTF.